This T cell receptor beta chain was recovered during a study of shared T cell receptors in the human thymus. The data were produced by immunoSEQ multiplex PCR, yet TCRdb's version contains in-frame clones alone and is incomplete. This sample has more than 550,000 clones; about 87% occur once, and the top ten carry roughly 0.0086%. These data are also associated with another study on human thymus T cells. That study reports: Corrective cardiac surgery supplied the resected thymus tissue. It looked as if thymic and blood repertoires used V and J genes in a biased way.

The clonotype comes from a boy under two years old with a congenital heart defect. The sequenced material came from thymocytes.

The CDR3 DNA follows: TGTGCCAGCAGTTTATTACGGGAGTGGAGCAATGAGCAGTTCTTC. This gives the protein CASSLLREWSNEQFF. The chain is built from TRBV28 and TRBJ2-1; the D gene is possibly TRBD2 (6 bases). In germline, CDR1 is MDHEN, CDR2 SYDVKM. The ends were cut back, 1 base at V and 6 bases at J, with 13 bases in the middle. This CDR3 comprises 15 residues.